This T cell receptor (beta chain) stems from a study of CD8 T cells in Susac syndrome. When the RNA was reverse transcribed, random hexamers were used with an input of 0.5 to 1 ug. MiXCR, applied by TCRdb to the immunoSEQ multiplex PCR reads, yields one record per CDR3 protein. Counted here are about 180,000 distinct CDR3 sequences, approximately 94% occurring once; the ten biggest clones make up about 0.093%. V was pared by 3 bases and J by 6 bases, with 1 base of the junction left unmatched. The CDR3 consists of 13 residues. In germline, CDR1 is SGHTA, CDR2 FQGTGA. Sequenced input: CD4+ T cells from PBMCs. This sequence was found in a human donor with multiple sclerosis. This sequence joins TRBV7-3 and TRBJ2-1; 8 nucleotides match TRBD1. CDR3 sequence reads: CASSLGTGNEQFF. CDR3 DNA sequence: TGTGCCAGCAGCTTGGGGACAGGCAATGAGCAGTTCTTC.